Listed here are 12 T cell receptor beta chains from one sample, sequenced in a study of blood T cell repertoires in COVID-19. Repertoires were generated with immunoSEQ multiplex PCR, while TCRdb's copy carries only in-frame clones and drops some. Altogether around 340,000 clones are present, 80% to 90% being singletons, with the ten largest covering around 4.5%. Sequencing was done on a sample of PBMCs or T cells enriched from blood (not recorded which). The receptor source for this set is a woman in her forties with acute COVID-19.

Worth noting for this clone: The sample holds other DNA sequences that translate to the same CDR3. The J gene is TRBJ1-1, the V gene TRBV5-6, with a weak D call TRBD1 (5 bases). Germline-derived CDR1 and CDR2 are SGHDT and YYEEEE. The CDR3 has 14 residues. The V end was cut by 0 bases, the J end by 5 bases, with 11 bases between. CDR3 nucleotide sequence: TGTGCCAGCAGCTTGGCTGAGGGGAGGACTGAAGCTTTCTTT. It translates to CASSLAEGRTEAFF. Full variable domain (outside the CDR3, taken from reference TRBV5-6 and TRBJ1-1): DAGVTQSPTHLIKTRGQQVTLRCSPKSGHDTVSWYQQALGQGPQFIFQYYEEEERQRGNFPDRFSGHQFPNYSSELNVNALLLGDSALYLCASSLAEGRTEAFFGQGTRLTVV.

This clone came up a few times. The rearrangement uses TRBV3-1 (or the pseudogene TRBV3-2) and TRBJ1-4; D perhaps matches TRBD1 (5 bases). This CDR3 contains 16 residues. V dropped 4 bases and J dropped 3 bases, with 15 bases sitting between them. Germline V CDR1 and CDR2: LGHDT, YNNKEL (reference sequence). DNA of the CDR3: TGTGCCAGCAGCCGAAATGTCCAGGGCCCTAATGAAAAACTGTTTTTT. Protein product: CASSRNVQGPNEKLFF.

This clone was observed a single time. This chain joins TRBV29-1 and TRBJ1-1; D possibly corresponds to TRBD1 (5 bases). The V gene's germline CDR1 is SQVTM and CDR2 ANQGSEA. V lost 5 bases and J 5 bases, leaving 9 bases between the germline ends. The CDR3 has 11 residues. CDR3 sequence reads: CSVRGLTEAFF. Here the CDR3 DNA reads TGCAGCGTTCGGGGGTTAACTGAAGCTTTCTTT.

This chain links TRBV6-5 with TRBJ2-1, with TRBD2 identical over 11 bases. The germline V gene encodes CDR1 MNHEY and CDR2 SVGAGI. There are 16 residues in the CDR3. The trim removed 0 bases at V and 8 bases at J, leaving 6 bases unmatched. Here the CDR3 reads CASSYSGIAGGYEQFF. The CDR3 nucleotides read TGTGCCAGCAGTTACTCGGGCATAGCGGGGGGGTATGAGCAGTTCTTC.

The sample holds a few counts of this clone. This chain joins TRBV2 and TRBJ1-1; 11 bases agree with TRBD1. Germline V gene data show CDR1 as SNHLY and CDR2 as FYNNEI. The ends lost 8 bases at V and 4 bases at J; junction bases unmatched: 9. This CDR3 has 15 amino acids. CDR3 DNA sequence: TGTGCCAGCGTTCCGGGACAGGGGGTTTTCACTGAAGCTTTCTTT. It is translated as CASVPGQGVFTEAFF.

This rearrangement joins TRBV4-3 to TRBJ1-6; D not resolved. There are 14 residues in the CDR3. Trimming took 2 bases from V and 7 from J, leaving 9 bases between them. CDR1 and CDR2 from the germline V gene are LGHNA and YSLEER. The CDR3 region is CASSQRSGNSPLHF. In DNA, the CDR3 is TGCGCCAGCAGCCAACGCTCGGGGAATTCACCCCTCCACTTT.

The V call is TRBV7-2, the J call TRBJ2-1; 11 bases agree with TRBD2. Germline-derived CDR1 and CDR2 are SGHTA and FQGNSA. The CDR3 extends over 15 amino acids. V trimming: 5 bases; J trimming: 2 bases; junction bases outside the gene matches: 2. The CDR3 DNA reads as TGTGCCAGCAGCCTTAGCGGGGGGGCCTACAATGAGCAGTTCTTC. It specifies CASSLSGGAYNEQFF. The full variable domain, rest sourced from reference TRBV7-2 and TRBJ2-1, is GAGVSQSPSNKVTEKGKDVELRCDPISGHTALYWYRQSLGQGLEFLIYFQGNSAPDKSGLPSDRFSAERTGGSVSTLTIQRTQQEDSAVYLCASSLSGGAYNEQFFGPGTRLTVL.

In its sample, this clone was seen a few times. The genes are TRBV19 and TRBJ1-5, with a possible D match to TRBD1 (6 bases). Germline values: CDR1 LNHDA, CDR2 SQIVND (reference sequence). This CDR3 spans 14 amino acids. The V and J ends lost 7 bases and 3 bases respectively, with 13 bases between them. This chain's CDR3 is CASTSRTDNQPQHF. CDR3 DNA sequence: TGTGCCAGTACCTCCCGGACAGACAATCAGCCCCAGCATTTT. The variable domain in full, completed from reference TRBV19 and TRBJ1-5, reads DGGITQSPKYLFRKEGQNVTLSCEQNLNHDAMYWYRQDPGQGLRLIYYSQIVNDFQKGDIAEGYSVSREKKESFPLTVTSAQKNPTAFYLCASTSRTDNQPQHFGDGTRLSIL.

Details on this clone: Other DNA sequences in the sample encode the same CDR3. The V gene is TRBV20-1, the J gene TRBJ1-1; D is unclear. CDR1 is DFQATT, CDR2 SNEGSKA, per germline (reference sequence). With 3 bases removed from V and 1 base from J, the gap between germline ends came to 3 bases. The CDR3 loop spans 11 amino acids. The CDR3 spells CSASRNTEAFF. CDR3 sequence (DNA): TGCAGTGCTAGCCGGAACACTGAAGCTTTCTTT.

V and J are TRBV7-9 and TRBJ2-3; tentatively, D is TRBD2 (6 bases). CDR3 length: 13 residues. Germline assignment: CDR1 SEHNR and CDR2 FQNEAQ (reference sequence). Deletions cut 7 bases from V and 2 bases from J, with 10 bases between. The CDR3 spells CASTWGDTDTQYF. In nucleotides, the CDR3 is TGTGCCAGCACCTGGGGGGACACAGATACGCAGTATTTT.

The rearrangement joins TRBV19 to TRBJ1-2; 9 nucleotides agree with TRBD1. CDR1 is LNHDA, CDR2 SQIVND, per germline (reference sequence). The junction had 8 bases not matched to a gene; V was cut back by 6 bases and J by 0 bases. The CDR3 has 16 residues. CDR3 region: CASRIRDRATNYGYTF. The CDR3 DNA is TGTGCCAGTAGGATCCGGGACAGGGCGACTAACTATGGCTACACCTTC.

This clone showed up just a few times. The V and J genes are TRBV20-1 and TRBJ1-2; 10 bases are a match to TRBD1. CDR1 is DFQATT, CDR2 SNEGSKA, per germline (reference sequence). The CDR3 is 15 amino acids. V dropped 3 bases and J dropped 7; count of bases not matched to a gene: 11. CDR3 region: CSASKDRGPLSGYTF. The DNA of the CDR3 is TGCAGTGCTAGTAAAGACAGGGGGCCGCTGAGTGGCTACACCTTC.